The clone carrying this T cell receptor beta chain was detected only a few times. The record originates from a study of shared clonotypes between healthy human individuals. CD45RO-negative CD8 cells positively selected for CCR7 made up the naive population, which excluded terminally differentiated effector memory CD45RA+ cells. Healthy and HIV-negative, the adult donors had no recent acute infections or vaccinations. Every donor was a Caucasian adult from Nashville, Tennessee. In germline, CDR1 is MDHEN, CDR2 SYDVKM. Trimming shortened V by 5 bases and J by 0 bases, and 14 bases separated the two germline ends. The CDR3 extends over 16 amino acids. Each PCR replicate from the sorted subsets contained 200 to 250 ng DNA, which is 25,000 to 30,000 T cell genomes. Sequencing was performed with immunoSEQ multiplex PCR; in TCRdb, only in-frame clones are kept and a portion is missing. The sample shows about 680,000 clones, approximately 90% of them seen only once.

Sequenced material: naive CD8+ T cells sorted from blood. The genes are TRBV28 and TRBJ1-5; TRBD1 might be the D (5 bases). The sequence was collected from a man younger than 40 in good health. CDR3 DNA sequence: TGTGCCAGCAGTCGGACAATTACTTATAGCAATCAGCCCCAGCATTTT. It codes for CASSRTITYSNQPQHF.